This TCR beta chain was recorded in a study of control samples from healthy donors and cancer patients. Sequencing used immunoSEQ multiplex PCR; TCRdb keeps in-frame clones, though not all of them. Among under 150,000 clones listed, 88% were seen once. In germline, CDR1 is SEHNR, CDR2 FQNEAQ (reference sequence). Trimming took 1 base from V and 1 from J, leaving 10 bases between them. The CDR3 spans 15 residues. The rearrangement links TRBV7-9 to TRBJ1-1; D is unresolved. The sample was blood. The receptor comes from a woman aged 25 to 39 in good health. For the CDR3, the DNA is TGTGCCAGCAGCTTAGGAAGGCGGGCGAACACTGAAGCTTTCTTT. Protein: CASSLGRRANTEAFF.